This is a list of T cell receptor beta chains from one sample in a study of T cells of healthy individuals. TCRdb reprocessed the 5' RACE reads with MiXCR, giving one entry per CDR3 protein. The sample shows around 63,000 distinct CDR3 sequences, under 20% of them seen only once. The receptor source for this set is a human donor in good health. CDR3s include the opening cysteine and the closing phenylalanine or tryptophan. The D gene is left open where the match is weak. Part of the rows lack a size; the others show once, few, many or a class for expanded clones.

D gene: TRBD2; V gene: TRBV29-1; clone size: .; J gene: TRBJ2-3; CDR3 protein: CSGQLAGGADTQYF; CDR3 DNA: TGCAGCGGCCAACTAGCGGGAGGCGCAGATACGCAGTATTTT
D gene: .; V gene: TRBV7-9; clone size: few; J gene: TRBJ2-7; CDR3 protein: CASSFAEDYEQYF; CDR3 DNA: TGTGCCAGCAGCTTTGCCGAAGACTACGAGCAGTACTTC
D gene: .; V gene: TRBV20-1; clone size: .; J gene: TRBJ2-6; CDR3 protein: CSARVSGANVLTF; CDR3 DNA: TGCAGTGCTAGAGTCTCTGGGGCCAACGTCCTGACTTTC
D gene: .; V gene: TRBV5-1; clone size: few; J gene: TRBJ2-7; CDR3 protein: CASSWPGDSYEQYF; CDR3 DNA: TGCGCCAGCAGCTGGCCAGGGGATAGCTACGAGCAGTACTTC
D gene: TRBD1; V gene: TRBV13; clone size: .; J gene: TRBJ2-4; CDR3 protein: CASSSGRTGPKNIQYF; CDR3 DNA: TGTGCCAGCAGCTCCGGCCGGACAGGCCCCAAAAACATTCAGTACTTC
D gene: .; V gene: TRBV11-2; clone size: many; J gene: TRBJ2-7; CDR3 protein: CASSLAFGPRQYF; CDR3 DNA: TGTGCCAGCAGCTTAGCCTTCGGCCCGAGACAGTACTTC
D gene: TRBD1; V gene: TRBV20-1; clone size: many; J gene: TRBJ2-3; CDR3 protein: CSATDRGPTTDTQYF; CDR3 DNA: TGCAGTGCTACCGACAGGGGCCCAACTACAGATACGCAGTATTTT
D gene: TRBD1; V gene: TRBV12-3/TRBV12-4; clone size: once; J gene: TRBJ1-3; CDR3 protein: CASYGTGSGNTIYF; CDR3 DNA: TGTGCCAGCTACGGGACAGGCTCTGGAAACACCATATATTTT
D gene: .; V gene: TRBV10-2; clone size: many; J gene: TRBJ2-7; CDR3 protein: CASSEGIFYEQYF; CDR3 DNA: TGCGCCAGCAGTGAGGGCATCTTCTACGAGCAGTACTTC
D gene: .; V gene: TRBV10-3; clone size: .; J gene: TRBJ1-1; CDR3 protein: CAIGTRANTEAFF; CDR3 DNA: TGTGCCATCGGGACCAGGGCGAACACTGAAGCTTTCTTT
D gene: .; V gene: TRBV20-1; clone size: many; J gene: TRBJ1-5; CDR3 protein: CSARGLSGNQPQHF; CDR3 DNA: TGCAGTGCTAGAGGACTAAGTGGCAATCAGCCCCAGCATTTT
D gene: .; V gene: TRBV18; clone size: many; J gene: TRBJ1-5; CDR3 protein: CASSPTPNPVGNQPQHF; CDR3 DNA: TGTGCCAGCTCACCCACTCCTAATCCTGTCGGGAATCAGCCCCAGCATTTT
D gene: .; V gene: TRBV20-1; clone size: .; J gene: TRBJ2-1; CDR3 protein: CSAIRGAGSYNEQFF; CDR3 DNA: TGCAGTGCTATTCGGGGGGCGGGCTCCTACAATGAGCAGTTCTTC
D gene: .; V gene: TRBV3-1; clone size: many; J gene: TRBJ2-7; CDR3 protein: CASSPPGHSYEQYF; CDR3 DNA: TGTGCCAGCAGCCCTCCAGGTCACTCCTACGAGCAGTACTTC
D gene: TRBD2; V gene: TRBV2; clone size: few; J gene: TRBJ2-7; CDR3 protein: CASRPGAGGYEQYF; CDR3 DNA: TGTGCCAGCAGGCCTGGGGCGGGGGGCTACGAGCAGTACTTC
D gene: TRBD1; V gene: TRBV3-1; clone size: few; J gene: TRBJ1-6; CDR3 protein: CASSPTGTGNSPLHF; CDR3 DNA: TGTGCCAGCAGCCCCACCGGGACAGGAAATTCACCCCTCCACTTT
D gene: .; V gene: TRBV7-6; clone size: .; J gene: TRBJ1-4; CDR3 protein: CASSPSRNEKLFF; CDR3 DNA: TGTGCCAGCAGCCCGTCCCGAAATGAAAAACTGTTTTTT
D gene: TRBD2; V gene: TRBV6-1; clone size: many; J gene: TRBJ2-3; CDR3 protein: CASKTSGRTDTQYF; CDR3 DNA: TGTGCCAGCAAGACTAGCGGGAGAACAGATACGCAGTATTTT
D gene: .; V gene: TRBV3-1; clone size: few; J gene: TRBJ1-1; CDR3 protein: CASSQVRDTEAFF; CDR3 DNA: TGTGCCAGCAGCCAAGTCCGGGACACTGAAGCTTTCTTT
D gene: TRBD1; V gene: TRBV4-1; clone size: few; J gene: TRBJ2-6; CDR3 protein: CASSQVRSETGAPWANVLTF; CDR3 DNA: TGCGCCAGCAGCCAAGTCCGGAGTGAGACAGGGGCCCCCTGGGCCAACGTCCTGACTTTC
D gene: .; V gene: TRBV29-1; clone size: .; J gene: TRBJ2-6; CDR3 protein: CSVTQGSGANVLTF; CDR3 DNA: TGCAGCGTGACACAGGGATCCGGGGCCAACGTCCTGACTTTC
D gene: .; V gene: TRBV20-1; clone size: few; J gene: TRBJ2-1; CDR3 protein: CSAIRGAGTSYNEQFF; CDR3 DNA: TGCAGTGCTATTCGGGGAGCCGGGACGAGTTACAATGAGCAGTTCTTC
D gene: .; V gene: TRBV9; clone size: .; J gene: TRBJ1-6; CDR3 protein: CASSVFDQVGNSPLHF; CDR3 DNA: TGTGCCAGCAGCGTATTCGATCAAGTAGGGAATTCACCCCTCCACTTT
D gene: .; V gene: TRBV5-1; clone size: .; J gene: TRBJ2-2; CDR3 protein: CASSPPGGRGTTGELFF; CDR3 DNA: TGCGCCAGCAGCCCCCCCGGGGGGCGGGGAACGACCGGGGAGCTGTTTTTT
D gene: .; V gene: TRBV7-2; clone size: .; J gene: TRBJ2-3; CDR3 protein: CASSGLSSTDTQYF; CDR3 DNA: TGTGCCAGCAGCGGGCTAAGTAGCACAGATACGCAGTATTTT